This is a list of T cell receptor beta chains from one sample in a study of liver allograft versus peripheral blood T cells. TCRdb re-called the reads with MiXCR, one entry per CDR3 protein. The sample shows around 12,000 distinct CDR3 sequences, over 25% of them seen only once. All receptors come from a human patient who had a liver transplant. Some T cells could come from the graft donor. Both conserved end residues are part of each CDR3. The order of the fields is D gene, V gene, J gene, CDR3 protein. A D gene is named only where the DNA matches it firmly.

NA,TRBV29-1,TRBJ1-4,CSVAVGGGANEKLFF
TRBD1,TRBV6-5,TRBJ1-6,CASSNSGTGVESYNSPLHF
TRBD1,TRBV6-5,TRBJ1-2,CASSRKVTGGFGYTF
TRBD2,TRBV11-2,TRBJ2-5,CASSFSGTETQYF
TRBD1,TRBV20-1,TRBJ1-2,CSARDPGQGIYGYTF
NA,TRBV18,TRBJ2-3,CASSPPTGGNTQYF
NA,TRBV28,TRBJ2-2,CASSRVQGNTGELFF
TRBD1,TRBV29-1,TRBJ2-5,CSVEDPTTGLQETQYF
TRBD1,TRBV19,TRBJ1-2,CASSIEFFGGGDDGYTF
NA,TRBV6-2/TRBV6-3,TRBJ2-7,CASRTNEYEQYF
TRBD1,TRBV5-1,TRBJ2-7,CASSLGTGYHEQYF
NA,TRBV30,TRBJ2-6,CAWSVGFAGANVLTF
NA,TRBV24-1,TRBJ2-7,CATSDVPGGGEQYF
NA,TRBV9,TRBJ1-1,CASSVGEGGDVYTEAFF
NA,TRBV15,TRBJ1-6,CATSRDIGVRSPLHF
NA,TRBV10-1,TRBJ2-7,CASSESRGGGSYEQYF